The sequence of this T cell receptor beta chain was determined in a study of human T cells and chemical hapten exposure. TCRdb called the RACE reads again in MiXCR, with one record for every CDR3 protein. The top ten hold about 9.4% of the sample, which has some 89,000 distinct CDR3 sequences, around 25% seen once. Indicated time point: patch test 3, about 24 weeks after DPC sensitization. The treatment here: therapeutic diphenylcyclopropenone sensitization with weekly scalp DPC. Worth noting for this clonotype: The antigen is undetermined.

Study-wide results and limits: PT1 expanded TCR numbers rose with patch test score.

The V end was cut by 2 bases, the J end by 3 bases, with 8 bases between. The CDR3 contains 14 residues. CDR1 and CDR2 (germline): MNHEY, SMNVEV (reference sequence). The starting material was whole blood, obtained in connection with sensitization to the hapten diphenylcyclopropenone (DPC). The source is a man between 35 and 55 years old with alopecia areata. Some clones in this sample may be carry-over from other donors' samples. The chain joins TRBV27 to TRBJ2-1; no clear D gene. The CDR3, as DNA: TGTGCCAGCAGTTTAAAAGGGAACTACAATGAGCAGTTCTTC. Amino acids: CASSLKGNYNEQFF.